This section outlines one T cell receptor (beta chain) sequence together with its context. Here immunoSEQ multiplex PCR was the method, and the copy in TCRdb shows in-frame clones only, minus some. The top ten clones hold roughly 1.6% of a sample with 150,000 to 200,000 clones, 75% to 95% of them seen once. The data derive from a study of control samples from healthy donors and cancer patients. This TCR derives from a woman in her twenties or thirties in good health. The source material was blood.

Written as DNA, the CDR3 is TGTGCCATCAGTGAGTCGACAGGAGGATACGAGCAGTACTTC. Encoded protein: CAISESTGGYEQYF. The gene calls are TRBV10-3 and TRBJ2-7, with a tentative D call TRBD1 (6 bases). CDR3 length: 14 amino acids. Germline lookup yields CDR1 ENHRY and CDR2 SYGVKD. Trimming stripped 0 bases from V and 4 bases from J, with 10 bases between.